Below, 24 T cell receptor beta chains from the same sample are listed, as sequenced in a study of T cell changes during pregnancy in multiple sclerosis. The assay was immunoSEQ multiplex PCR, and TCRdb's table has in-frame clones only and misses some. The data hold approximately 31,000 clones, with just over 90% observed a single time. Sequences were derived from CD4+ T cells from peripheral blood mononuclear cells, sampled in the second trimester of pregnancy. These receptors all stem from a female donor with multiple sclerosis, enrolled in a pregnancy study.

This rearrangement joins TRBV7-2 to TRBJ2-7; 11 bases align to TRBD2. Germline V lookup: CDR1 SGHTA, CDR2 FQGNSA. J gave up 9 bases and V 5 bases, and 9 bases lay outside the gene matches. This CDR3 contains 14 residues. The CDR3 nucleotides read TGTGCCAGCAGCGTACTAGCGGGAGACGGGGGGCAGTACTTC. Translating gives CASSVLAGDGGQYF.

V and J are TRBV28 and TRBJ2-2, with TRBD2 matching 9 bases. V lost 3 bases to trimming and J lost 4 bases; unmatched junction nucleotides: 9. Germline values: CDR1 MDHEN, CDR2 SYDVKM. CDR3 length equals 17 residues. CDR3 protein: CASSLGLAGESTGELFF. In DNA form, the CDR3 reads TGTGCCAGCAGTTTGGGATTAGCGGGAGAGTCCACCGGGGAGCTGTTTTTT.

J is TRBJ2-1 and V is TRBV7-3; the D gene is possibly TRBD2 (6 bases). Germline V gene sequence: CDR1 SGHTA, CDR2 FQGTGA. The CDR3 runs 15 residues. V was pared by 2 bases and J by 5 bases, with 13 bases between. CDR3 nucleotides: TGTGCCAGCAGCTTATCACCTAGCGCGAACAATGAGCAGTTCTTC. Translating gives CASSLSPSANNEQFF.

The chain links TRBV11-2 to TRBJ1-4; no definite D call. With 4 bases removed from V and 5 bases from J, the gap between germline ends came to 11 bases. The germline gives CDR1 SGHAT, CDR2 FQNNGV. CDR3 length equals 14 residues. The CDR3: CASSYQILNEKLFF. In nucleotides, the CDR3 is TGTGCCAGCAGCTACCAGATTTTGAATGAAAAACTGTTTTTT.

The V gene is TRBV10-2, the J gene TRBJ2-7, with 7 bases lining up with TRBD2. There are 15 residues in the CDR3. Trimming at V came to 9 bases and at J to 4 bases, leaving 15 bases not matched to a gene. Germline CDR1 is WSHSY and CDR2 is SAAADI. In DNA, the CDR3 is TGCGCCAGGCCCGCCCCACGGGACTATCTATACGAGCAGTACTTC. Translating it yields CARPAPRDYLYEQYF.

The V gene is TRBV30, the J gene TRBJ1-2; D remains unclear. Trimming took off 0 bases at V and 6 bases at J, with 8 bases between the two ends. Per the germline V gene, CDR1 is GTSNPN and CDR2 is SVGIG (reference sequence). The CDR3 has 12 residues. The CDR3, as DNA: TGTGCCTGGAGTGTAGCTACGGATGGCTACACCTTC. This sequence encodes CAWSVATDGYTF.

The chain is built from TRBV7-9 and TRBJ1-6; 8 bases fit TRBD1. V lost 5 bases, J lost 3 bases, and 6 bases stayed unmatched. The germline CDR1 and CDR2 sequences are SEHNR and FQNEAQ (reference sequence). This CDR3 is built from 16 residues. The CDR3 region has the DNA TGTGCCAGCAGCCAGGGGGCAGGGTTCTATAATTCACCCCTCCACTTT. Translation gives CASSQGAGFYNSPLHF.

The chain has TRBV19 and TRBJ1-2; D may be TRBD1 (6 bases). V was pared by 6 bases and J by 6 bases, with 14 bases between. Germline CDR1 and CDR2: LNHDA and SQIVND (reference sequence). The CDR3 loop spans 13 amino acids. CDR3 nucleotides: TGTGCCAGTAGGAACCCACAGGGAGATGGCTACACCTTC. It translates to CASRNPQGDGYTF.

This chain connects TRBV6-6 to TRBJ2-3; unclear D gene. Trimming pared 6 bases from V and 1 base from J, leaving 11 bases between. CDR1 MNHNY and CDR2 SVGAGI come from the germline V gene (reference sequence). This CDR3 spans 14 amino acids. CDR3 in DNA: TGTGCCAGCAGCTTGGTCCGGGGCACAGATACGCAGTATTTT. Protein sequence: CASSLVRGTDTQYF.

The rearrangement joins TRBV6-5 to TRBJ1-5; weak D call: TRBD1 (5 bases). This CDR3 region has 15 residues. Trimming stripped 0 bases from V and 5 bases from J, with 11 bases between. Germline CDR1 is MNHEY and CDR2 is SVGAGI. CDR3 region: CASSYSGGTHQPQHF. CDR3 coding DNA: TGTGCCAGCAGTTACTCGGGGGGGACCCATCAGCCCCAGCATTTT.

The chain uses TRBV2 and TRBJ1-4; D is undetermined. CDR1 is SNHLY, CDR2 FYNNEI, per germline. Trimming cost V 2 bases and J 3 bases, with 10 bases left between them. This CDR3 contains 15 residues. CDR3 amino acids: CASSEYGGSNEKLFF. The CDR3, as DNA: TGTGCCAGCAGTGAATATGGAGGCTCTAATGAAAAACTGTTTTTT.

The chain couples TRBV6-6 to TRBJ2-2, with D perhaps matching TRBD2 (5 bases). The CDR3 is made up of 16 amino acids. V was cut by 0 bases and J by 1 base, with 9 bases left in between. In germline, CDR1 is MNHNY, CDR2 SVGAGI (reference sequence). CDR3 in amino acids: CASSYSDGENTGELFF. CDR3 coding DNA: TGTGCCAGCAGTTACTCGGACGGGGAGAACACCGGGGAGCTGTTTTTT.

This sequence joins TRBV15 and TRBJ2-7; perhaps TRBD1 as D (6 bases). Looked up from germline, CDR1 is LNHNV and CDR2 is YYDKDF (reference sequence). The CDR3 sequence is 12 residues long. Trimming pared 4 bases from V and 4 bases from J, leaving 8 bases between. In DNA, the CDR3 is TGTGCCACCAGCACAGACAGGTACGAGCAGTACTTC. Its protein product is CATSTDRYEQYF.

DNA of the CDR3: TGTGCCAGCAGCTTAGTCGGGACTAGATTAGGTGAGCAGTTCTTC. It is translated as CASSLVGTRLGEQFF. The chain is built from TRBV7-8 and TRBJ2-1, with 8 positions matching TRBD2. After removal of 1 base from V and 9 bases from J, the junction contained 8 bases not matched to a gene. CDR1 is SGHVS, CDR2 FQNEAQ, per germline. The CDR3 extends over 15 amino acids.

The chain combines TRBV2 with TRBJ2-7; 13 bases align to TRBD2. This CDR3 region has 13 residues. Trimming cost V 7 bases and J 10 bases; bases outside gene matches: 7. The germline CDR1 and CDR2 sequences are SNHLY and FYNNEI. The chain's CDR3 is CASTILAGGVQYF. Written as DNA, the CDR3 is TGTGCCAGCACGATACTAGCGGGGGGGGTCCAGTACTTC.

V is TRBV18 and J is TRBJ1-1, with 11 bases matching TRBD1. Germline loops: CDR1 KGHSH, CDR2 LQKENI. The CDR3 has 15 amino acids. V lost 5 bases, J lost 6 bases, and 8 bases stayed unmatched. CDR3 bases: TGTGCCAGCTCATCCGGGACAGGGGGGAGGTCTGAAGCTTTCTTT. It translates to CASSSGTGGRSEAFF. The full variable domain, completed using reference TRBV18 and TRBJ1-1, is NAGVMQNPRHLVRRRGQEARLRCSPMKGHSHVYWYRQLPEEGLKFMVYLQKENIIDESGMPKERFSAEFPKEGPSILRIQQVVRGDSAAYFCASSSGTGGRSEAFFGQGTRLTVV.

V usage is TRBV11-3 and J usage is TRBJ2-3; D uncertain. Germline assignment: CDR1 SGHNT and CDR2 YENEEA. CDR3 length: 14 residues. The V end was cut by 5 bases, the J end by 2 bases, with 11 bases between. DNA for the CDR3: TGTGCCAGCAGCGCCGGCAGACTCACAGATACGCAGTATTTT. Translated: CASSAGRLTDTQYF.

This chain connects TRBV11-2 to TRBJ1-3, with D perhaps matching TRBD1 (6 bases). Germline V lookup: CDR1 SGHAT, CDR2 FQNNGV. The CDR3 consists of 16 residues. Trimming stripped 2 bases from V and 3 bases from J, with 14 bases between. CDR3 nucleotides: TGTGCCAGCAGCTTACAGGGGCCTGAGATTGGAAACACCATATATTTT. Protein product: CASSLQGPEIGNTIYF.

This sequence joins TRBV7-2 and TRBJ1-1; D remains unclear. Germline CDR1 SGHTA, CDR2 FQGNSA. Between the trimmed V and J ends, which lost 2 bases and 5 bases, there was a span of 6 bases. CDR3 length equals 12 residues. The CDR3 sequence: CASSLSGTEAFF. Written as DNA, the CDR3 is TGTGCCAGCAGCTTATCCGGGACTGAAGCTTTCTTT.

This chain links TRBV6-1 with TRBJ2-7; TRBD1 matches at 7 bases. Per the germline V gene, CDR1 is MNHNS and CDR2 is SASEGT. The CDR3 consists of 14 residues. Trimming took 6 bases from V and 3 from J; bases not matched to a gene: 8. Here the CDR3 reads CASSRQGDRYEQYF. Written as DNA, the CDR3 is TGTGCCAGCAGCCGACAGGGTGATCGCTACGAGCAGTACTTC.

The rearrangement joins TRBV6-5 to TRBJ2-1; a weak D match, TRBD2 (5 bases). V dropped 0 bases and J dropped 8 bases, with 14 bases sitting between them. The CDR3 runs to 15 residues. Germline V lookup: CDR1 MNHEY, CDR2 SVGAGI. CDR3 DNA sequence: TGTGCCAGCAGTTACTCCCCGTTGGGAGTTTATGAGCAGTTCTTC. This translates into CASSYSPLGVYEQFF.

For the CDR3, the DNA is TGCGCCAGCAGCTTGGGAGACAGGGGGAGGGAGACCCAGTACTTC. Encoded protein: CASSLGDRGRETQYF. The rearrangement links TRBV5-1 to TRBJ2-5; 9 bases agree with TRBD1. The CDR3 runs to 15 residues. Germline V gene lookup returns CDR1 SGHRS and CDR2 YFSETQ. The trim removed 0 bases at V and 5 bases at J, leaving 5 bases unmatched.

The V gene is TRBV6-5, the J gene TRBJ2-5; possibly TRBD2 for D (7 bases). The germline V gene has CDR1 MNHEY and CDR2 SVGAGI. CDR3 length equals 13 residues. Trimming stripped 6 bases from V and 6 bases from J, with 14 bases between. Written as DNA, the CDR3 is TGTGCCAGCAGGGGGGGGGCTAGAAAGACCCAGTACTTC. Translation gives CASRGGARKTQYF.

The V and J genes are TRBV7-2 and TRBJ2-7; TRBD1 matches at 8 bases. Germline trimming cut 4 bases from V and 1 base from J; bases unmatched to any gene: 15. CDR1 is SGHTA and CDR2 is FQGNSA in the germline V gene. The CDR3 consists of 18 residues. In DNA form, the CDR3 reads TGTGCCAGCAGCTCCAGACGGCGGACAGGGAATGTATCCTACGAGCAGTACTTC. It is translated as CASSSRRRTGNVSYEQYF.